This section outlines one TCR beta chain sequence together with its context. No antigen is known for it. These data originate in a study of a mutant IDH1 vaccine in newly diagnosed glioma. Study-wide points: Induction of immune responses by the vaccine occurred in about 93% of patients.

TCRdb keeps only in-frame clones here, not all; method: immunoSEQ multiplex PCR. The repertoire holds approximately 88,000 clones, with around four fifths as singletons. Stated time point: baseline, week 1 (first vaccination visit). Regarding treatment: pre-vaccination baseline after standard-of-care therapy. Deletions cut 5 bases from V and 2 bases from J, with 12 bases between. Germline lookup yields CDR1 SGHTA and CDR2 FQGNSA. CDR3 length: 14 amino acids. The chain has TRBV7-2 and TRBJ1-1; D remains ambiguous. Specimen: PBMCs, collected from a glioma patient treated with radiotherapy, temozolomide or both. This receptor was obtained from a man aged 35 to 55 with glioma. The CDR3 DNA follows: TGTGCCAGCAGCCCTCCCTACCGAAACACTGAAGCTTTCTTT. This sequence encodes CASSPPYRNTEAFF.